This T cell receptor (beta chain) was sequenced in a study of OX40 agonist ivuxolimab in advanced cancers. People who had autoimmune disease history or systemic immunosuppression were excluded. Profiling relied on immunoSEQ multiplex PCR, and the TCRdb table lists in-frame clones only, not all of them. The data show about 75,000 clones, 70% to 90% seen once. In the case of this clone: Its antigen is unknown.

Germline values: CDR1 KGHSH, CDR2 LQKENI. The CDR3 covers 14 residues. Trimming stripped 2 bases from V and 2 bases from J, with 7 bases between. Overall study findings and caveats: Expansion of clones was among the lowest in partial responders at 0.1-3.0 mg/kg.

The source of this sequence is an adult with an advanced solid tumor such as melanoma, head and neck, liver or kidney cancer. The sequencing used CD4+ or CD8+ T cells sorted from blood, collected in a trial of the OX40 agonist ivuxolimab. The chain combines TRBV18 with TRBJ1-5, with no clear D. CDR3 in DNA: TGTGCCAGCTCACCAAGGGCGGGCAATCAGCCCCAGCATTTT. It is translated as CASSPRAGNQPQHF.